Below are 25 T cell receptor beta chains sequenced from a single sample in a study of blood T cell repertoires in COVID-19. Sequencing was performed with immunoSEQ multiplex PCR; in TCRdb, only in-frame clones are kept and a portion is missing. The table lists approximately 90,000 clones, around nine tenths of them singletons. Material for sequencing was peripheral blood. These receptors all stem from a man of 80 years or more with active or convalescent COVID-19.

V and J are TRBV5-4 and TRBJ1-1; no reliable D call. Trimming removed 0 bases at V and 2 bases at J, with 20 bases between. Germline lookup yields CDR1 SGHNT and CDR2 YYREEE (reference sequence). There are 18 residues in the CDR3. The CDR3 reads CASSLDPPGGGRNTEAFF. CDR3 DNA: TGTGCCAGCAGCTTGGATCCTCCCGGAGGAGGAAGAAACACTGAAGCTTTCTTT. The full variable domain, rest sourced from reference TRBV5-4 and TRBJ1-1, is ETGVTQSPTHLIKTRGQQVTLRCSSQSGHNTVSWYQQALGQGPQFIFQYYREEENGRGNFPPRFSGLQFPNYSSELNVNALELDDSALYLCASSLDPPGGGRNTEAFFGQGTRLTVV.

This clone turned up a few times. The chain links TRBV27 to TRBJ2-2; D gene ambiguous. The CDR3 spans 13 residues. CDR1 MNHEY and CDR2 SMNVEV come from the germline V gene (reference sequence). The V and J ends lost 5 bases and 6 bases respectively, with 10 bases between them. The CDR3 region is CASSPIRAGELFF. The CDR3, as DNA: TGTGCCAGCAGTCCCATCCGGGCCGGGGAGCTGTTTTTT.

The V call is TRBV3-1 (or the pseudogene TRBV3-2), the J call TRBJ2-1; the match to TRBD2 covers 7 bases. The V gene's germline CDR1 is LGHDT and CDR2 YNNKEL (reference sequence). V dropped 3 bases and J dropped 3; count of bases not matched to a gene: 2. This CDR3 has 14 residues. Written as DNA, the CDR3 is TGTGCCAGCAGCCACCAGCGGGACTACAATGAGCAGTTCTTC. Residues: CASSHQRDYNEQFF.

The gene calls are TRBV5-4 and TRBJ2-1; 10 nucleotides match TRBD2. The germline V gene encodes CDR1 SGHNT and CDR2 YYREEE (reference sequence). This CDR3 spans 15 amino acids. J gave up 5 bases and V 3 bases, and 5 bases lay outside the gene matches. The CDR3 reads CASSSYSGRNNEQFF. As DNA, the CDR3 is TGTGCCAGCAGCTCATATAGCGGGAGGAACAATGAGCAGTTCTTC.

The chain has TRBV4-1 and TRBJ2-5, with a possible D match to TRBD1 (6 bases). CDR1 and CDR2 from the germline V gene are MGHRA and YSYEKL. V was pared by 3 bases and J by 5 bases, with 16 bases between. This CDR3 has 15 residues. CDR3 sequence: CASSQGIGGLETQYF. The CDR3 DNA follows: TGCGCCAGCAGCCAGGGGATTGGGGGCTTGGAGACCCAGTACTTC.

This clone was counted once. This chain joins TRBV27 and TRBJ1-4, with D possibly being TRBD1 (6 bases). Trimming took off 5 bases at V and 7 bases at J, with 11 bases between the two ends. Germline-derived CDR1 and CDR2 are MNHEY and SMNVEV (reference sequence). The CDR3 runs to 13 residues. CDR3 residues: CASSPRQVEKLFF. CDR3 sequence (DNA): TGTGCCAGCAGTCCCAGACAGGTTGAAAAACTGTTTTTT.

CDR3 residues: CASSDEGNTEAFF. CDR3 bases: TGTGCCAGCAGTGACGAGGGAAACACTGAAGCTTTCTTT. V and J are TRBV2 and TRBJ1-1; no reliable D call. Germline CDR1 reads SNHLY; CDR2 reads FYNNEI. The germline V and J ends were trimmed by 3 bases and 2 bases, with 7 bases remaining between them. This CDR3 is built from 13 residues.

The chain employs TRBV7-8 and TRBJ1-5; 8 bases are a match to TRBD1. The V segment lost 5 bases and the J segment 3 bases; nucleotides outside the gene matches: 12. Germline CDR1 is SGHVS and CDR2 is FQNEAQ. There are 17 residues in the CDR3. CDR3 protein: CASSPLIGQGLNQPQHF. The CDR3 DNA follows: TGTGCCAGCAGCCCACTGATAGGACAGGGACTCAATCAGCCCCAGCATTTT.

This chain links TRBV3-1 (or the pseudogene TRBV3-2) with TRBJ2-2; D unclear. Trimming removed 0 bases at V and 9 bases at J, with 11 bases between. This CDR3 has 14 amino acids. From germline, CDR1 is LGHDT and CDR2 YNNKEL (reference sequence). CDR3 region: CASSQDELFRELFF. The CDR3 DNA sequence: TGTGCCAGCAGCCAAGATGAGCTTTTTCGGGAGCTGTTTTTT.

The V gene is TRBV19, the J gene TRBJ2-3; D is perhaps TRBD2 (5 bases). The germline V gene encodes CDR1 LNHDA and CDR2 SQIVND (reference sequence). The CDR3 extends over 12 amino acids. V lost 6 bases to trimming and J lost 3 bases, with 7 bases between them. The CDR3 loop is CASSRGTDTQYF. The CDR3, as DNA: TGTGCCAGTAGCCGCGGGACAGATACGCAGTATTTT.

The V and J genes are TRBV11-2 and TRBJ2-2, with TRBD1 matching over 11 bases. The CDR3 is 15 residues long. The germline CDR1 and CDR2 sequences are SGHAT and FQNNGV. The V and J ends lost 8 bases and 8 bases, in that order; junction bases with no gene match: 10. CDR3 in amino acids: CASETGTGGLGELFF. CDR3 in DNA: TGTGCCAGCGAAACCGGGACAGGGGGTCTGGGGGAGCTGTTTTTT.

The V and J genes are TRBV28 and TRBJ2-2; 7 nucleotides agree with TRBD2. Germline V CDR1 and CDR2: MDHEN, SYDVKM. Trimming took 5 bases from V and 5 from J; bases not matched to a gene: 8. CDR3 length equals 15 residues. CDR3: CASSIPLAETGELFF. In DNA, the CDR3 is TGTGCCAGCAGTATCCCGCTAGCGGAGACCGGGGAGCTGTTTTTT.

V usage is TRBV7-8 and J usage is TRBJ2-1, with 7 bases fitting TRBD1. The J segment lost 6 bases and the V segment lost 2 bases, leaving 7 bases of the junction unmatched. The CDR3 is 15 residues long. The germline V gene has CDR1 SGHVS and CDR2 FQNEAQ. The CDR3 is CASSLNRDSANEQFF. Written as DNA, the CDR3 is TGTGCCAGCAGCTTAAATCGGGACAGCGCCAATGAGCAGTTCTTC. Variable domain in full (rest from reference TRBV7-8 and TRBJ2-1): GAGVSQSPRYKVAKRGQDVALRCDPISGHVSLFWYQQALGQGPEFLTYFQNEAQLDKSGLPSDRFFAERPEGSVSTLKIQRTQQEDSAVYLCASSLNRDSANEQFFGPGTRLTVL.

The chain combines TRBV7-2 with TRBJ2-1; 9 nucleotides agree with TRBD2. J gave up 2 bases and V 5 bases, and 7 bases lay outside the gene matches. The CDR3 consists of 16 residues. Germline loops: CDR1 SGHTA, CDR2 FQGNSA. The CDR3 sequence: CASSATTSGPYNEQFF. The CDR3 nucleotides read TGTGCCAGCAGCGCGACCACTAGCGGGCCCTACAATGAGCAGTTCTTC.

The chain uses TRBV24-1 and TRBJ2-3; possible D gene TRBD2, 6 bases. The CDR3 sequence is 16 residues long. CDR1 and CDR2 (germline): KGHDR, SFDVKD. Between the trimmed V and J ends, which lost 3 bases and 6 bases, there was a span of 18 bases. CDR3 sequence (DNA): TGTGCCACCAGTGATCCTAGGGAGGTACTCGGGGATACGCAGTATTTT. Translated: CATSDPREVLGDTQYF.

The rearrangement joins TRBV5-1 to TRBJ2-1; 10 nucleotides align to TRBD2. The V and J ends lost 4 bases and 7 bases, in that order; junction bases with no gene match: 8. Germline V gene sequence: CDR1 SGHRS, CDR2 YFSETQ. The CDR3 contains 15 residues. The CDR3 DNA reads TGCGCCAGCAGCCGTACTAGCGGGGCTTATAATGAGCAGTTCTTC. Translating gives CASSRTSGAYNEQFF. The full variable domain, rest sourced from reference TRBV5-1 and TRBJ2-1, is KAGVTQTPRYLIKTRGQQVTLSCSPISGHRSVSWYQQTPGQGLQFLFEYFSETQRNKGNFPGRFSGRQFSNSRSEMNVSTLELGDSALYLCASSRTSGAYNEQFFGPGTRLTVL.

This sequence joins TRBV19 and TRBJ1-5; no definite D call. From germline, CDR1 is LNHDA and CDR2 SQIVND (reference sequence). Trimming pared 1 base from V and 4 bases from J, leaving 20 bases between. CDR3 length: 18 residues. CDR3 sequence: CASSIAPLLISGNQPQHF. The CDR3 DNA reads as TGTGCCAGTAGTATAGCACCTCTACTGATTAGCGGGAATCAGCCCCAGCATTTT.

The chain carries TRBV7-6 and TRBJ1-5, with TRBD1 matching over 7 bases. CDR1 is SGHVS and CDR2 is FNYEAQ in the germline V gene. V shed 5 bases, J shed 4 bases, and the junction held 2 bases outside the gene matches. The CDR3 covers 13 residues. CDR3 nucleotide sequence: TGTGCCAGCAGCACGACAGGGAATCAGCCCCAGCATTTT. This sequence encodes CASSTTGNQPQHF.

This chain links TRBV4-2 with TRBJ1-6; unclear D gene. V shed 4 bases and J shed 4 bases, with 14 bases lying between them. CDR3 length: 16 residues. CDR1 and CDR2 (germline): LGHNA, YNFKEQ. CDR3 coding DNA: TGTGCCAGCAGCCCGGGCGGGCAGCAGTATAATTCACCCCTCCACTTT. Amino acid sequence: CASSPGGQQYNSPLHF.

The chain uses TRBV15 and TRBJ2-1; TRBD2 agrees at 7 bases. Germline CDR1 is LNHNV and CDR2 is YYDKDF (reference sequence). With 0 bases clipped from V and 7 bases from J, the junction kept 6 bases outside the gene matches. The CDR3 loop spans 15 amino acids. The CDR3 DNA is TGTGCCACCAGCAGAGAGGCGGGAGTAGTAAATGAGCAGTTCTTC. Amino acids: CATSREAGVVNEQFF.

V and J are TRBV7-9 and TRBJ2-1; TRBD2 matches at 7 bases. J gave up 9 bases and V 0 bases, and 2 bases lay outside the gene matches. Germline V gene data show CDR1 as SEHNR and CDR2 as FQNEAQ (reference sequence). This CDR3 is 13 amino acids long. The DNA of the CDR3 is TGTGCCAGCAGCTTAGCGGGAGGGGTTGAGCAGTTCTTC. Amino acids: CASSLAGGVEQFF.

The chain uses TRBV15 and TRBJ2-7, with 8 bases identical to TRBD1. Germline assignment: CDR1 LNHNV and CDR2 YYDKDF (reference sequence). This CDR3 is 16 amino acids long. Unmatched junction bases numbered 8, after V lost 2 bases and J lost 2 bases. The DNA for the CDR3 is TGTGCCACCAGCAGACAGTCACAGGGGGGCCCCTACGAGCAGTACTTC. Its translation is CATSRQSQGGPYEQYF.

This clone was counted once. The chain employs TRBV12-3 or TRBV12-4 and TRBJ2-1, with a weak D call TRBD2 (6 bases). This CDR3 has 13 amino acids. V was clipped by 3 bases and J by 5 bases, with 8 bases between them. The CDR3 nucleotides are TGTGCCAGCAGTTTGCGCGGGGACAATGAGCAGTTCTTC. This translates into CASSLRGDNEQFF.

This rearrangement joins TRBV4-3 to TRBJ1-2; 7 nucleotides align to TRBD1. Germline V CDR1 and CDR2: LGHNA, YSLEER. There are 14 residues in the CDR3. V was clipped by 7 bases and J by 0 bases; unmatched bases: 5. The DNA of the CDR3 is TGCGCCAGCAAGGTGACAGGGCCTAACTATGGCTACACCTTC. Translation gives CASKVTGPNYGYTF.

Only a few counts were recorded for this clone. The gene calls are TRBV11-2 and TRBJ2-5; TRBD2 agrees at 9 bases. The CDR3 runs to 15 residues. V trimming: 1 base; J trimming: 5 bases; junction bases outside the gene matches: 5. From germline, CDR1 is SGHAT and CDR2 FQNNGV. CDR3 in DNA: TGTGCCAGCAGCTTAGGCGGACTAGCGACTGAGACCCAGTACTTC. This gives the protein CASSLGGLATETQYF.